Listed below are T cell receptor beta chains from one sample, sequenced in a study of cytomegalovirus exposure and HLA in healthy donors. The table came from immunoSEQ multiplex PCR; TCRdb's copy has only in-frame clones and leaves some out. Among some 130,000 clones, 65% to 85% were seen once, and the ten largest hold approximately 1%. Input material: PBMCs. These receptor sequences come from a man younger than 30 in good health and CMV-seronegative. Both conserved end residues are part of each CDR3. Each record gives: D gene, V gene, J gene, clone size, CDR3 DNA, CDR3 protein. The D gene is left open where the match is weak. Not all rows give a size; the values are once, few, many and, for expanded clones, a class.

>TRBD2|TRBV5-1|TRBJ2-5|few
TGCGCCAGCAGCTTGCTAGCGGGGCTCCAAGAGACCCAGTACTTC
CASSLLAGLQETQYF
>.|TRBV15|TRBJ1-2|.
TGTGCCACCAGCAGAGTACGAATACAGGGTGAATGGGATGGCTACACCTTC
CATSRVRIQGEWDGYTF
>.|TRBV27|TRBJ1-2|.
TGTGCCACCCCTCGGCTAGACTATGGCTACACCTTC
CATPRLDYGYTF
>TRBD1|TRBV7-9|TRBJ1-2|.
TGTGCCAGCAGAACGGGACAGGGAAACTATGGCTACACCTTC
CASRTGQGNYGYTF
>TRBD1|TRBV12-5|TRBJ2-4|.
TGTGCTAGTGGTATAGGACAGGGTTTAGCCAAAAACATTCAGTACTTC
CASGIGQGLAKNIQYF
>.|TRBV7-9|TRBJ2-1|once
TGTGCCAGCAGCACAGGGTACAATGAGCAGTTCTTC
CASSTGYNEQFF
>TRBD1|TRBV7-9|TRBJ2-1|.
TGTGCCAGCAGTTTTACAGGGGGCTCCTACAATGAGCAGTTCTTC
CASSFTGGSYNEQFF
>TRBD1|TRBV19|TRBJ1-5|once
TGTGCCAGTAGTATGGGGACAGGGGCTCTGAGGCCCCAGCATTTT
CASSMGTGALRPQHF
>.|TRBV5-4|TRBJ1-2|.
TGTGCCAGCAGCCTTCGCGAGAGCAGGCGAAACTATGGCTACACCTTC
CASSLRESRRNYGYTF
>TRBD1|TRBV6-1|TRBJ1-2|.
TGTGCCAGCAGGAGACAGGGCGGCAACTATGGCTACACCTTC
CASRRQGGNYGYTF
>.|TRBV2|TRBJ2-3|.
TGTGCCAGCAGCGCAGGGTTGTTCGCAGATACGCAGTATTTT
CASSAGLFADTQYF
>TRBD1|TRBV7-9|TRBJ2-7|.
TGTTCCAGCAGCCCCACAGGGGTCGAGCAGTACTTC
CSSSPTGVEQYF
>.|TRBV19|TRBJ2-3|.
TGTGCCAGTAGTCCCTTAACAGGGAGAGATACGCAGTATTTT
CASSPLTGRDTQYF
>.|TRBV7-2|TRBJ1-5|.
TGTGCCAGCAGCTTCTTGGGGGGGGACCGGCCCCAGCATTTT
CASSFLGGDRPQHF
>.|TRBV9|TRBJ1-2|.
TGTGCCAGCAGCGTATACGGTGATGGCTACACCTTC
CASSVYGDGYTF
>TRBD2|TRBV7-9|TRBJ2-3|once
TGTGCCAGCAGCTTTCCCCCCAGCGGGGCCACAGATACGCAGTATTTT
CASSFPPSGATDTQYF
>TRBD1|TRBV7-9|TRBJ2-6|once
TGTGCCAGCATTACAGGGGGCGCGGGGTCCGGGGCCAACGTCCTGACTTTC
CASITGGAGSGANVLTF
>.|TRBV6-6|TRBJ1-1|.
TGTGCCAGCAGTTACTCAGAACAGCTGAACACTGAAGCTTTCTTT
CASSYSEQLNTEAFF
>.|TRBV4-3|TRBJ1-5|.
TGCGCCAGCAGCCAAGATCGAATGGTAACAGGCCGCAATCAGCCCCAGCATTTT
CASSQDRMVTGRNQPQHF
>.|TRBV2|TRBJ1-5|few
TGTGCCAGCGCCTCGGAGAGCAATCAGCCCCAGCATTTT
CASASESNQPQHF
>TRBD2|TRBV2|TRBJ2-5|.
TGTGCCAGCAGTGATTGGGGACTAGGGCGGGAGACCCAGTACTTC
CASSDWGLGRETQYF
>.|TRBV30|TRBJ2-7|.
TGTGCCTGGGCCCTGGCGGCCTCCTACGAGCAGTACTTC
CAWALAASYEQYF
>.|TRBV9|TRBJ2-1|.
TGTGCCAGCAGCGTGGCGGGGAAGGGGAATGAGCAGTTCTTC
CASSVAGKGNEQFF
>TRBD1|TRBV30|TRBJ1-1|.
TGTGCCTGGACAGGGGACAGGGTACAGACTGAAGCTTTCTTT
CAWTGDRVQTEAFF
>.|TRBV4-3|TRBJ1-4|few
TGCGCCAGCAGCCAAGATCGAGGCAGGGGATTCGAAAAACTGTTTTTT
CASSQDRGRGFEKLFF
>.|TRBV7-4|TRBJ2-5|.
TGTGCCAGCAGCCCACGGCAGTACTTC
CASSPRQYF
>TRBD1|TRBV30|TRBJ1-1|.
TGTGCCTGGAGTGTATTGGGGACAGGCGAGAACACTGAAGCTTTCTTT
CAWSVLGTGENTEAFF
>.|TRBV4-1|TRBJ1-2|.
TGCGCCAGCAGCCAAAAGGGAAGGGGGAAATATGGCTACACCTTC
CASSQKGRGKYGYTF
>.|TRBV2|TRBJ2-5|.
TGTGCCAGCAAGACAGAAGAGACCCAGTACTTC
CASKTEETQYF
>.|TRBV7-2|TRBJ2-7|.
TGTGCCAGCAGCTTAGGGATCGGCGGCTACGAGCAGTACTTC
CASSLGIGGYEQYF
>.|TRBV9|TRBJ1-2|.
TGTGCCAGCAAGGGTTCAGGGGTTAACTATGGCTACACCTTC
CASKGSGVNYGYTF
>TRBD1|TRBV2|TRBJ1-4|.
TGTGCCAGCAGTGAGGGGCCCCCGGGACAGGGACGCGAAAAACTGTTTTTT
CASSEGPPGQGREKLFF
>TRBD1|TRBV19|TRBJ1-1|.
TGTGCCAGTAGTGGGACAGGAGGGTCCACTGAAGCTTTCTTT
CASSGTGGSTEAFF
>.|TRBV28|TRBJ1-3|once
TGTGCCAGCAGTTTCACAGAACACTCTGGAAACACCATATATTTT
CASSFTEHSGNTIYF
>.|TRBV21-1|TRBJ1-1|.
TGTGCCAGCAGCAAAGAGAGGAGGAACACTGAAGCTTTCTTT
CASSKERRNTEAFF
>TRBD2|TRBV6-1|TRBJ2-7|few
TGTGCCAGCAGTGTCCTAGCGGCCCAAGGCTACGAGCAGTACTTC
CASSVLAAQGYEQYF
>TRBD1|TRBV7-9|TRBJ1-3|.
TGTGCCAGCAGCCCAGGGGGCGGTCGGGGAAACACCATATATTTT
CASSPGGGRGNTIYF
>.|TRBV19|TRBJ1-6|.
TGTGCCAGTAGTATAGGGAACAGGGTCGGTTCACCCCTCCACTTT
CASSIGNRVGSPLHF
>.|TRBV27|TRBJ2-7|.
TGTGCCAGCAGTGCCCAGGGTTACGAGCAGTACTTC
CASSAQGYEQYF
>TRBD1|TRBV5-1|TRBJ2-2|.
TGCGCCAGCACCCTCCCCAGGGACAGGGCCTCGGGGGAGCTGTTTTTT
CASTLPRDRASGELFF
>.|TRBV5-1|TRBJ2-7|.
TGCGCCAGCAGCTTGAGCCAGCGCGAGCAGTACTTC
CASSLSQREQYF